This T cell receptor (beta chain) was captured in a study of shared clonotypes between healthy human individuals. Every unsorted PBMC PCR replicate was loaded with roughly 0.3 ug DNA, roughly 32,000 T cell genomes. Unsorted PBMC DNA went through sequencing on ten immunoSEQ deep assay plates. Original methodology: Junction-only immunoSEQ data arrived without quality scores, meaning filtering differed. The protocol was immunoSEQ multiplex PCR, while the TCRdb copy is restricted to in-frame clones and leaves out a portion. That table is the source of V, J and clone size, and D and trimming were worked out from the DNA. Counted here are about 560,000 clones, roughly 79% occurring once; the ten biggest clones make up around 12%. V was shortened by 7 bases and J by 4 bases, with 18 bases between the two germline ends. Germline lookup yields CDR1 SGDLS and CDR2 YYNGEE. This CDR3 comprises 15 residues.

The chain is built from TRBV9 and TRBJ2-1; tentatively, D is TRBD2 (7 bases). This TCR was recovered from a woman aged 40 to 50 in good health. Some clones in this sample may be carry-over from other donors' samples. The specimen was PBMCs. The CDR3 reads CASGREGEGYNEQFF. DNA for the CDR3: TGTGCCAGCGGACGTGAGGGGGAGGGATACAATGAGCAGTTCTTC.